The source of this T cell receptor beta chain is a study of post-analysis software for immune sequencing data. Turning to the study itself: Included courses were relapsing-remitting and secondary progressive multiple sclerosis; progressive-relapsing multiple sclerosis was also included.

The CDR3 consists of 17 residues. Per germline, CDR1 SGDLS and CDR2 YYNGEE. V dropped 0 bases and J dropped 4; count of bases not matched to a gene: 8. Of note for this clonotype: Its antigen is as yet unknown.

Study-level findings and limits: When compared against controls, multiple sclerosis patients showed significantly lower normalized Chao1 diversity. There were roughly five TRBV segments more frequent in patients than controls, and TRBV5-6, TRBV5-1 and TRBV20-1 were among them.

Prepared TCR beta cDNA libraries contained unique molecular identifiers. TCRdb itself ran the PCR reads through MiXCR, one entry per CDR3 protein. The sample holds more than 350,000 distinct CDR3 sequences; less than 40% are singletons and the top ten take 7.5% to 8.5%. This chain joins TRBV9 and TRBJ2-1, with TRBD2 identical over 9 bases. The TCR was taken from a girl aged 2 to 9 with multiple sclerosis. The material sequenced was blood. The CDR3 DNA follows: TGTGCCAGCAGCGTAGTCGCGGGAGGGCTATTTTACAATGAGCAGTTCTTC. It encodes CASSVVAGGLFYNEQFF.